The subject of this entry is one T cell receptor beta chain. Its antigen has not been determined. Per-nucleotide qualities are absent, and no much larger clonotype sits a single base away. Each collaborating institution followed its own protocols to collect whole blood in K2EDTA tubes. For TCRbeta analysis, collaborators shipped samples in one of three forms: frozen whole blood, isolated PBMCs, or DNA extracted from either of those sample types. CDR1 and CDR2 are drawn from the germline V gene: SGHNT, YENEEA. The V end loses 8 bases and the J end loses 10 bases, and a stretch of 24 bases separates them. Its CDR3 holds 15 amino acids, cysteine through phenylalanine. Of all the DNA, just the CDR3 is kept, 45 bases in frame from base 1. The sample comes from a study of blood T cell repertoires in COVID-19 (TCRdb year 2020). About the investigation overall: Samples covering the acute and convalescent phases of COVID-19 were provided by collaborators in the United States, Italy and Spain. The prospective study material was composed of cDNA or gDNA derived from T cells, B-cell-depleted T cells, or PBMCs. Deeply sampled blood TCRbeta repertoires from subjects exposed to, actively infected with, or recovered from COVID-19 were included in the dataset. The repertoires were made available in a free public database intended to serve as a resource for research on the immune response to SARS-CoV-2. Samples were obtained from the ongoing ImmuneRACE study (first 160 participants) and from 1,254 subjects provided by 6 global collaborators. The sample metadata nearly always contained a de-identified subject ID, COVID-19 status, age in years and sex. HLA class I and class II types, where available, came from metadata supplied by the sample provider rather than from assay-based typing.

The research as a whole found: Clinical and demographic metadata were provided uncurated, with the amount varying by source and participant.

TCRbeta CDR3 regions were amplified from genomic DNA using the immunoSEQ Assay, a bias-controlled multiplex PCR. The authors' pipeline ran thus. The number of nucleated cells in each sample was estimated by amplification of reference gene primers within the assay. Sequence reads were collapsed and filtered to measure the absolute abundance of every unique TCRbeta CDR3 rearrangement. For each sample, productive Simpson clonality was calculated as the square root of Simpson's diversity index across productive rearrangements. The clones in this table, taken by TCRdb from immuneACCESS, are in-frame only. Not every clone is retained; where verified, under half of the shortfall comes from an unresolved V gene, and the cause of the rest is unknown. The V and J calls and the clone size are those of that table, but D and trimming were determined from the DNA. Present in this sample are approximately 260,000 clones, approximately 80% of which were seen just once. Together, the top ten hold 3% to 4% of the sample.

The receptor was isolated from a woman in her thirties or forties with active or convalescent COVID-19. The sample consisted of peripheral blood. Recombination linked TRBV11-3 to TRBJ2-1; tentative D gene TRBD1, with 6 bases matching. The nucleotide sequence is given as TGTGCCAGCCAAAAAGGGGGACGGATCCTAGGGGAGCAGTTCTTC. Its protein reads: CASQKGGRILGEQFF.